This T cell receptor (beta chain) was captured by sequencing in a study of identical twins. The CDR3 is 16 residues long. Looked up from germline, CDR1 is SGHVS and CDR2 is FNYEAQ. TCRdb re-analysed the 5' RACE reads in MiXCR, keeping a single row per CDR3 protein. The data contain 640,000 or so distinct CDR3 sequences, roughly 6% of them singletons. Concerning this clonotype itself: A much larger clone lies one base from this, so it may be a read error.

The V gene is TRBV7-6, the J gene TRBJ2-3, with D uncertain. Sequences were obtained from naive T cells sorted from blood. The clonotype comes from a young man in good health. The CDR3 region has the DNA TGTGCCAGCAGCTTAGGGGCAGGCGCGAGAACAGATACGCAGTTTTTT. Encoded protein: CASSLGAGARTDTQFF.